Following are 14 T cell receptor beta chains from one sample sequenced in a study of cytomegalovirus exposure and HLA in healthy donors. Some clones are missing from TCRdb's copy, which holds only in-frame ones; the method was immunoSEQ multiplex PCR. This sample has 65,000 to 75,000 clones; 90% to 95% occur once, and the top ten carry about 3.5%. Material for sequencing was PBMCs. The receptors were sampled from a woman in her late teens or twenties in good health and CMV-seropositive.

In this sample, this clone turned up once. The J gene is TRBJ1-1, the V gene TRBV28; 7 bases are a match to TRBD1. V shed 3 bases and J 0 bases; nucleotides not matched to a gene: 10. Germline V gene data show CDR1 as MDHEN and CDR2 as SYDVKM. The CDR3 length is 17 residues. The DNA for the CDR3 is TGTGCCAGCAGTTTCCTAGCCTTGGGGACAGTGAACACTGAAGCTTTCTTT. It is translated as CASSFLALGTVNTEAFF.

The chain carries TRBV18 and TRBJ2-7; 11 bases align to TRBD2. V dropped 4 bases and J dropped 2; count of bases not matched to a gene: 4. The CDR3 contains 15 residues. Germline V gene lookup returns CDR1 KGHSH and CDR2 LQKENI. CDR3 amino acids: CASSQLAGDPYEQYF. The CDR3 bases are TGTGCCAGCTCACAACTAGCGGGAGACCCCTACGAGCAGTACTTC.

The chain links TRBV23-1 to TRBJ1-5; TRBD1 matches at 7 bases. TRBV23-1 is flagged as an ORF with uncertain function. This CDR3 has 16 amino acids. Trimming cost V 3 bases and J 0 bases; bases outside gene matches: 5. The CDR3 DNA follows: TGCGCCAGCAGTCACGCGACAGGGATTAGCAATCAGCCCCAGCATTTT. Encoded protein: CASSHATGISNQPQHF.

This rearrangement joins TRBV10-3 to TRBJ2-1; 9 bases fit TRBD2. Trimming took 5 bases from V and 10 from J; bases not matched to a gene: 9. Germline loops: CDR1 ENHRY, CDR2 SYGVKD. The CDR3 runs to 14 residues. The CDR3 protein is CAISSSGAGGEQFF. The CDR3 DNA sequence: TGTGCCATCAGTTCTAGCGGGGCTGGGGGGGAGCAGTTCTTC.

A few counts support this clone. The genes are TRBV18 and TRBJ1-1; D might be TRBD1 (5 bases). This CDR3 has 12 residues. Trimming cost V 2 bases and J 5 bases, with 6 bases left between them. CDR1 is KGHSH, CDR2 LQKENI, per germline. CDR3 amino acids: CASSPKGTEAFF. CDR3 in DNA: TGTGCCAGCTCACCAAAGGGGACTGAAGCTTTCTTT. The whole variable domain, remainder taken from reference TRBV18 and TRBJ1-1, is NAGVMQNPRHLVRRRGQEARLRCSPMKGHSHVYWYRQLPEEGLKFMVYLQKENIIDESGMPKERFSAEFPKEGPSILRIQQVVRGDSAAYFCASSPKGTEAFFGQGTRLTVV.

J is TRBJ2-7 and V is TRBV7-6; D perhaps matches TRBD1 (6 bases). In germline, CDR1 is SGHVS, CDR2 FNYEAQ. The V and J ends lost 2 bases and 1 base respectively, with 9 bases between them. This CDR3 comprises 14 residues. CDR3 DNA: TGTGCCAGCAGCTTATCCACAGGGTCCTACGAGCAGTACTTC. Amino acid sequence: CASSLSTGSYEQYF.

In its sample, this clone was seen once. The V gene is TRBV5-4, the J gene TRBJ1-3; possibly TRBD1 for D (5 bases). Trimming left V 2 bases short and J 6 bases short, with 12 bases between. Germline loops: CDR1 SGHNT, CDR2 YYREEE (reference sequence). The CDR3 consists of 14 residues. In DNA, the CDR3 is TGTGCCAGCAGCTTCGCTGGGGCGGAAAACACCATATATTTT. Amino acids: CASSFAGAENTIYF.

The chain carries TRBV5-6 and TRBJ2-3, with TRBD2 matching over 13 bases. Trimming at V came to 2 bases and at J to 1 base, leaving 7 bases not matched to a gene. The CDR3 sequence is 18 residues long. Germline CDR1 and CDR2: SGHDT and YYEEEE. The CDR3 sequence is CASSLVLAGGLGTDTQYF. In DNA, the CDR3 is TGTGCCAGCAGCTTAGTACTAGCGGGGGGGCTGGGCACAGATACGCAGTATTTT.

This chain uses TRBV19 with TRBJ1-5; 9 nucleotides line up with TRBD1. The CDR3 spans 14 residues. Germline values: CDR1 LNHDA, CDR2 SQIVND (reference sequence). Germline trimming cut 3 bases from V and 9 bases from J; bases unmatched to any gene: 6. Here the CDR3 DNA reads TGTGCCAGTAGTATTGACAGGGGGAATGGGCCCCAGCATTTT. Its translation is CASSIDRGNGPQHF.

The rearrangement links TRBV10-1 to TRBJ1-1, with D unclear. Trimming left V 5 bases short and J 3 bases short, with 10 bases between. Per germline, CDR1 WNHNN and CDR2 SYGVQD (reference sequence). This CDR3 spans 13 amino acids. CDR3 nucleotide sequence: TGCGCCAGCAGTAGTCCGGGTGACACTGAAGCTTTCTTT. It specifies CASSSPGDTEAFF.

The chain links TRBV4-3 to TRBJ2-6; D possibly corresponds to TRBD1 (6 bases). The CDR3 length is 18 residues. The V gene's germline CDR1 is LGHNA and CDR2 YSLEER. V lost 0 bases, J lost 2 bases, and 14 bases lay in between. CDR3 DNA: TGCGCCAGCAGCCAAGATAGCTACAGGGAACCTGGGGCCAACGTCCTGACTTTC. It specifies CASSQDSYREPGANVLTF.

The chain couples TRBV4-1 to TRBJ2-7, with 9 bases identical to TRBD1. J was trimmed by 6 bases and V by 2 bases; bases with no gene match: 11. Germline CDR1 MGHRA, CDR2 YSYEKL. The CDR3 extends over 16 amino acids. The DNA of the CDR3 is TGCGCCAGCAGCCAAAGTTCTGGGACAGGGTATCGCGAGCAGTACTTC. It specifies CASSQSSGTGYREQYF.

This clone has just one count. This rearrangement joins TRBV18 to TRBJ1-3; TRBD1 agrees at 7 bases. From germline, CDR1 is KGHSH and CDR2 LQKENI. The junction had 2 bases not matched to a gene; V was cut back by 3 bases and J by 0 bases. CDR3 length equals 15 residues. CDR3: CASSPDRTSGNTIYF. CDR3 nucleotides: TGTGCCAGCTCACCGGACAGGACCTCTGGAAACACCATATATTTT.

This clone was seen only once. The chain uses TRBV6-5 and TRBJ1-6; D is perhaps TRBD1 (6 bases). The CDR3 runs to 14 residues. Per the germline V gene, CDR1 is MNHEY and CDR2 is SVGAGI. V lost 6 bases to trimming and J lost 10 bases, with 16 bases between them. The CDR3 nucleotides are TGTGCCAGCAGCAACCCCAGGGGCGGCTCACCCCTCCACTTT. Translating it yields CASSNPRGGSPLHF.